These 11 T cell receptor beta chains came from one sample sequenced in a study of T cell responses to AZD1222 COVID-19 vaccine. TCRdb's copy holds only in-frame clones and misses some; the assay was immunoSEQ multiplex PCR. The sample lists tens of thousands of clones; 80% to 90% were seen once. The input for sequencing was peripheral blood, taken 28 days after the second AZD1222 dose. These TCRs come from an adult who received the AZD1222 COVID-19 vaccine.

V is TRBV7-9 and J is TRBJ1-2, with D possibly TRBD1 on 5 matching bases. This CDR3 is 17 amino acids long. CDR1 SEHNR and CDR2 FQNEAQ come from the germline V gene (reference sequence). V was shortened by 3 bases and J by 7 bases, with 24 bases between the two germline ends. The CDR3: CASSFPPEGRFSRGYTF. CDR3 nucleotide sequence: TGTGCCAGCAGCTTCCCCCCGGAGGGGAGGTTTTCTCGTGGCTACACCTTC. Full variable domain (remainder filled in from reference TRBV7-9 and TRBJ1-2): DTGVSQNPRHKITKRGQNVTFRCDPISEHNRLYWYRQTLGQGPEFLTYFQNEAQLEKSRLLSDRFSAERPKGSFSTLEIQRTEQGDSAMYLCASSFPPEGRFSRGYTFGSGTRLTVV.

The chain is built from TRBV7-9 and TRBJ1-1; D not certain. This CDR3 comprises 14 residues. Germline CDR1 is SEHNR and CDR2 is FQNEAQ (reference sequence). V was pared by 5 bases and J by 0 bases, with 10 bases between. The CDR3 here is CASSPLGMNTEAFF. The CDR3 DNA follows: TGTGCCAGCAGCCCCCTTGGGATGAACACTGAAGCTTTCTTT.

The V and J genes are TRBV15 and TRBJ2-7; 9 bases align to TRBD1. CDR1 and CDR2 from the germline V gene are LNHNV and YYDKDF (reference sequence). Trimming cost V 8 bases and J 2 bases; bases outside gene matches: 7. The CDR3 has 14 residues. Written as DNA, the CDR3 is TGTGCCACCGGTCCCGGGACAGGGACCTACGAGCAGTACTTC. It encodes CATGPGTGTYEQYF.

CDR3 amino acids: CASSEYRTGTYEQYF. DNA for the CDR3: TGCGCCAGCAGTGAGTATAGGACAGGTACCTACGAGCAGTACTTC. The chain joins TRBV10-2 to TRBJ2-7, with 7 bases aligning to TRBD1. There are 15 residues in the CDR3. Germline loops: CDR1 WSHSY, CDR2 SAAADI. Trimming cost V 1 base and J 2 bases; bases outside gene matches: 5.

This chain joins TRBV7-9 and TRBJ1-6; no clear D. The V end lost 1 base, the J end lost 8 bases, and 9 bases lay between the germline ends. The length of the CDR3 is 14 residues. Germline assignment: CDR1 SEHNR and CDR2 FQNEAQ (reference sequence). The CDR3 spells CASSLVGNHSPLHF. The CDR3 region has the DNA TGTGCCAGCAGCTTAGTGGGGAACCATTCACCCCTCCACTTT.

Only a few counts were recorded for this clone. The chain's CDR3 is CASSERLTGTNYGYTF. DNA for the CDR3: TGTGCCAGCAGTGAACGACTCACAGGGACTAACTATGGCTACACCTTC. The chain links TRBV2 to TRBJ1-2, with TRBD1 as a possible D gene (6 bases). V dropped 2 bases and J dropped 0 bases, with 13 bases sitting between them. The CDR3 consists of 16 residues. CDR1 is SNHLY, CDR2 FYNNEI, per germline.

The rearrangement links TRBV18 to TRBJ2-1; tentatively, D is TRBD1 (7 bases). The CDR3 contains 17 residues. Germline CDR1 reads KGHSH; CDR2 reads LQKENI. V shed 3 bases and J shed 4 bases, with 19 bases lying between them. CDR3 sequence (DNA): TGTGCCAGCTCACCCTCGTCGGTCAGGGGGGTATACAATGAGCAGTTCTTC. It yields the protein CASSPSSVRGVYNEQFF.

The chain uses TRBV9 and TRBJ1-3; 7 bases are shared with TRBD1. Germline CDR1 and CDR2: SGDLS and YYNGEE. V dropped 1 base and J dropped 4; count of bases not matched to a gene: 8. The CDR3 extends over 16 amino acids. The CDR3 loop is CASSVTGDRAGNTIYF. The CDR3 DNA reads as TGTGCCAGCAGCGTAACTGGAGACAGGGCGGGAAACACCATATATTTT.

The V call is TRBV7-2, the J call TRBJ1-4; perhaps TRBD1 as D (6 bases). The germline V gene has CDR1 SGHTA and CDR2 FQGNSA. V shed 5 bases and J shed 0 bases, with 13 bases lying between them. The length of the CDR3 is 16 residues. CDR3 bases: TGTGCCAGCAGCCAGGGGACGGTCACAACTAATGAAAAACTGTTTTTT. Its protein is CASSQGTVTTNEKLFF. Drawing the rest from reference TRBV7-2 and TRBJ1-4, the complete variable domain is GAGVSQSPSNKVTEKGKDVELRCDPISGHTALYWYRQSLGQGLEFLIYFQGNSAPDKSGLPSDRFSAERTGGSVSTLTIQRTQQEDSAVYLCASSQGTVTTNEKLFFGSGTQLSVL.

This clone was found once. The chain is built from TRBV3-1 (or the pseudogene TRBV3-2) and TRBJ1-3; the match to TRBD1 covers 7 bases. V lost 4 bases, J lost 2 bases, and 8 bases stayed unmatched. The CDR3 covers 16 residues. Germline lookup yields CDR1 LGHDT and CDR2 YNNKEL (reference sequence). The chain's CDR3 is CASSRAGGLTGNTIYF. The CDR3 coding sequence is TGTGCCAGCAGCCGGGCAGGGGGTTTAACTGGAAACACCATATATTTT.

The chain joins TRBV15 to TRBJ1-5; a weak D match, TRBD1 (5 bases). The CDR3 runs 21 residues. V shed 0 bases and J shed 1 base, with 25 bases lying between them. Germline CDR1 reads LNHNV; CDR2 reads YYDKDF (reference sequence). In DNA form, the CDR3 reads TGTGCCACCAGCAGAGATCCTTTGCGATTGACAGAGCAAGGGAGCAATCAGCCCCAGCATTTT. This translates into CATSRDPLRLTEQGSNQPQHF.